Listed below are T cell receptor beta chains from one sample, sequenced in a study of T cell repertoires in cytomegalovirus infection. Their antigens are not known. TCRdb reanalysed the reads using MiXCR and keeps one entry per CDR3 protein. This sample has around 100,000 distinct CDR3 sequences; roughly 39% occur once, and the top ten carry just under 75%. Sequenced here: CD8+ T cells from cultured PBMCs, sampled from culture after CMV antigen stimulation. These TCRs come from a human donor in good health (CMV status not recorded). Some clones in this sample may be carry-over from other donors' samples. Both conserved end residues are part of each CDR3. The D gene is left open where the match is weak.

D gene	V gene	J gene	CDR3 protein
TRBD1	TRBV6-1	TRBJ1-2	CASSETGQGNYGYTF
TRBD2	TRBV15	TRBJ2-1	CATRAPTGGLDEQFF
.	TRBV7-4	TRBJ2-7	CASSSVVYEQYF
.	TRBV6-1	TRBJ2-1	CASSDSSGYNEQFF
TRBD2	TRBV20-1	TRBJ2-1	CSARGRGYYNEQFF
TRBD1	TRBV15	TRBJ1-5	CATRQAGGQPQHF
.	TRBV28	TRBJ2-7	CASNLSGEQYF
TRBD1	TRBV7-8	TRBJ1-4	CASSLDILRDRDYEKLFF
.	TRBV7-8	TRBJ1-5	CASSWGRGPPGQPQHF
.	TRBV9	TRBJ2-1	CASSVSGRDIDEQFF
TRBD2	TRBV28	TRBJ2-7	CASSFGRSGGYEQYF
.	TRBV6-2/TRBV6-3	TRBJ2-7	CASSAWDGSYEQYF
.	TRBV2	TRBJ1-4	CASSGVAQGELFF
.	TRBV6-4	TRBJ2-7	CASSAHQVAYEQYF
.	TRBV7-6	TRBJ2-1	CASSLRLDLRNEQFF
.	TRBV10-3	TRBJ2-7	CAIKPVGHEQYF
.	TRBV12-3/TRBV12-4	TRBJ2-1	CATRDSGYFHEQFF
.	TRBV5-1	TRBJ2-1	CASSFGGDYNEQFF
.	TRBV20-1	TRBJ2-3	CSALPRSGGRPYTQYF
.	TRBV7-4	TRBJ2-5	CASSRSGAQQETQYF
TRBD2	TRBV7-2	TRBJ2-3	CASSGGERGGHPDTQYF
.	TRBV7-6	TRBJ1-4	CASSPVEEKLFF
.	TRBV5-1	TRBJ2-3	CASSWAGRGSTDTQYF
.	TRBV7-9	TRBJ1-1	CASSYTARAMNTEAFF
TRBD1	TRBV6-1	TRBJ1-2	CASSKEQGADGYTF
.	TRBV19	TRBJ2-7	CASSEWAGTTYEQYF
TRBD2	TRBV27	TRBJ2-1	CASSILAGADPYNEQFF
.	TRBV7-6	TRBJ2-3	CASSLGLEDTQYF
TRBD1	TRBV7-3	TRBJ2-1	CASSNGQGKFF
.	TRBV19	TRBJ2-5	CASSIWRSPQETQYF
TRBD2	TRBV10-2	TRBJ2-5	CASSDVGGQETQYF
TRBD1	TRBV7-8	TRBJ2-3	CASSQVDRGPSTDTQYF
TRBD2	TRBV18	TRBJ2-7	CASSPGLAEFYEQYF
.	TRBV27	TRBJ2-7	CASSLTLSYEQYF
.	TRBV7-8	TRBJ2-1	CASSFSGLRNEQFF
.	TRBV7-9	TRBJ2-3	CASSGAPRIPADTQYF
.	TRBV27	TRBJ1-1	CTSSFARYTEAFF
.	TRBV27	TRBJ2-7	CASRTRTGEQYF
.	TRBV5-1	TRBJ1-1	CASSLEAGAVEAFF
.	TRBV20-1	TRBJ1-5	CSARDMADRDQPQHF
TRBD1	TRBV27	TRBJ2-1	CASSFGTGGNEQFF
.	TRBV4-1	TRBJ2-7	CASSQEVLSYEQYF
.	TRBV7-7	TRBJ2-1	CASSFLAGSYNEQFF
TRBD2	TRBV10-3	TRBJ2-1	CAISPGLAGSNNEQFF
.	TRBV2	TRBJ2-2	CASIYNPGQANTGELFF